The TCR beta chain under discussion was sequenced for a study of shared clonotypes between healthy human individuals. Study-wide results and caveats: It was expected that sequencing depth would affect clonotype sharing among donors.

Comment on this clone: Its antigen is as yet unknown.

Germline values: CDR1 MGHRA, CDR2 YSYEKL. This CDR3 is built from 15 residues. V lost 1 base and J 4 bases, leaving 14 bases between the germline ends. Produced via immunoSEQ multiplex PCR; TCRdb's table is partial and in-frame only. The profile shows around 980,000 clones, about 84% of them singletons. The sequence was collected from a man in his late teens or twenties in good health. Some clones in this sample may be carry-over from other donors' samples. The sample was memory CD4+ T cells from PBMCs. As for subset: CD45RA-negative fraction. This chain joins TRBV4-1 and TRBJ2-7; D is undetermined. CDR3 DNA sequence: TGCGCCAGCAGCCAAGCGTTTGTCAGAGAATACGAGCAGTACTTC. It encodes CASSQAFVREYEQYF.